This TCR beta chain originates from a study of T cell repertoires in cytomegalovirus infection. Across the whole study: It can be stated that public TCR beta signatures indicated CMV infection as well as a matching HLA type.

A single record per CDR3 protein comes from TCRdb applying MiXCR to the reads. The sample holds approximately 730,000 distinct CDR3 sequences, approximately 33% seen once. On this clonotype itself: Its antigen is as yet unknown.

Between the trimmed V and J ends, which lost 1 base and 8 bases, there was a span of 9 bases. This CDR3 is 14 amino acids long. Per the germline V gene, CDR1 is SGHDN and CDR2 is FVKESK. This TCR was sampled from a human donor in good health (CMV status not recorded). Some clones in this sample may be carry-over from other donors' samples. The V gene is TRBV14, the J gene TRBJ1-6, with D unresolved. This specimen was cultured PBMCs, taken from culture after CMV antigen stimulation. CDR3 coding DNA: TGTGCCAGCAGCCAAGTTTCGGGTTATTCACCCCTCCACTTT. Amino acid sequence: CASSQVSGYSPLHF.